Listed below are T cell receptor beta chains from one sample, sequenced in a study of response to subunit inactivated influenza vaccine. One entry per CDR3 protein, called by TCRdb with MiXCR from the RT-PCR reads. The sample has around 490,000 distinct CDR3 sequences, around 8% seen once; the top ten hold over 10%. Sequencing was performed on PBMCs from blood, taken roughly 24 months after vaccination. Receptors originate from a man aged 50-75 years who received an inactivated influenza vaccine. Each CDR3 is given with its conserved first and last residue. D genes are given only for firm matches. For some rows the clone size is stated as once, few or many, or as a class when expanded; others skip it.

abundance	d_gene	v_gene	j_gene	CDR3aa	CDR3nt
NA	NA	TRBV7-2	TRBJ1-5	CASSLGSSSNQPQHF	TGTGCCAGCAGCTTGGGTAGCAGTAGCAATCAGCCCCAGCATTTT
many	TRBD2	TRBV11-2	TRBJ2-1	CASSLTSGSNVPTYNEQFF	TGTGCCAGCAGCTTGACTAGCGGGAGTAACGTACCCACCTACAATGAGCAGTTCTTC
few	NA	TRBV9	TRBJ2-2	CASRRDSNTGEPFF	TGTGCCAGCAGGCGGGACAGCAACACCGGGGAGCCGTTTTTT
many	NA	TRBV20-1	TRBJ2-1	CSTKRRSYNEQFF	TGCAGTACAAAAAGGCGTTCCTACAATGAGCAGTTCTTC
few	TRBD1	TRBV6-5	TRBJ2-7	CASSFDRGISYEQYF	TGTGCCAGCAGTTTCGACAGGGGGATCTCCTACGAGCAGTACTTC
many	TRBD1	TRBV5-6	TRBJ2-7	CASTKDRADEQYF	TGTGCCAGCACCAAGGACAGGGCCGACGAGCAGTACTTC
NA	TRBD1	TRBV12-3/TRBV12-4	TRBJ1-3	CASSSSSGTGVVRNTIYF	TGTGCCAGCAGTTCTTCCTCCGGGACAGGGGTTGTAAGAAACACCATATATTTT
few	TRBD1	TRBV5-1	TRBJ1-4	CASSLDQGALNEKLFF	TGCGCCAGCAGCTTGGACCAGGGGGCCCTTAATGAAAAACTGTTTTTT
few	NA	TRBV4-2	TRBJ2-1	CASSQVENEQFF	TGTGCCAGCAGCCAAGTGGAGAATGAGCAGTTCTTC
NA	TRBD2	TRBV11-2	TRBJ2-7	CASSFSSGKYEQYF	TGTGCCAGCAGCTTCTCTAGCGGGAAATACGAGCAGTACTTC
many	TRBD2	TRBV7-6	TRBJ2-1	CASSGLGLAGGDEQFF	TGTGCCAGCAGCGGCTTGGGACTAGCGGGAGGTGATGAGCAGTTCTTC
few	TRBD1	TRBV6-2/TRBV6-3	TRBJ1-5	CASSRDRGIVQPQHF	TGTGCCAGCAGCCGGGACAGGGGCATTGTTCAGCCCCAGCATTTT
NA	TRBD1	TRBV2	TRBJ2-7	CASSGPIGTDSFSYEQYF	TGTGCCAGCAGTGGGCCTATTGGGACAGATTCCTTCTCCTACGAGCAGTACTTC
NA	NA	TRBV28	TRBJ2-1	CASSFIQFNEQFF	TGTGCCAGCAGTTTTATACAGTTCAATGAGCAGTTCTTC
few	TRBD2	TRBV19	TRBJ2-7	CASSIGGASYEQYF	TGTGCCAGTTCGATCGGGGGGGCCTCCTACGAGCAGTACTTC
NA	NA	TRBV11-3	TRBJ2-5	CASSSGGGRETQYF	TGTGCCAGCAGCTCCGGTGGGGGGAGAGAGACCCAGTACTTC
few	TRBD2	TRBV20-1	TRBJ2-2	CSAREAGVAGELFF	TGCAGTGCTAGAGAAGCGGGGGTGGCTGGGGAGCTGTTTTTT
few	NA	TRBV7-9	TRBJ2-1	CASSLRTLRHADEQFF	TGTGCCAGCAGCTTGAGGACTCTCCGCCACGCGGATGAGCAGTTCTTC
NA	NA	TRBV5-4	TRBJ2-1	CASSFWDWWGNEQFF	TGTGCCAGCAGCTTTTGGGATTGGTGGGGCAATGAGCAGTTCTTC
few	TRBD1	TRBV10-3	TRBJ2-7	CAISRGTGGFYEQYF	TGTGCCATCAGTAGGGGGACAGGGGGTTTCTACGAGCAGTACTTC
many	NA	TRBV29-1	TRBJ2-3	CSIIADTQYF	TGCAGCATAATAGCGGATACGCAGTATTTT
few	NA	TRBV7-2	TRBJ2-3	CASSHTMGADTQYF	TGTGCCAGCAGCCATACCATGGGGGCAGATACGCAGTATTTT
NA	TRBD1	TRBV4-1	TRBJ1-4	CASSQDQGATNEKLFF	TGCGCCAGCAGCCAAGATCAGGGGGCAACTAATGAAAAACTGTTTTTT
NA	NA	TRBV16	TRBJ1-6	CASSPDTALHF	TGTGCCAGCAGCCCGGACACGGCCCTCCACTTT
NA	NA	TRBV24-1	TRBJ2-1	CATSVGRTGNNEQFF	TGTGCCACCAGTGTCGGGAGGACAGGGAACAATGAGCAGTTCTTC
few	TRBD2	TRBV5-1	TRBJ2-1	CASSLAIRSGGAYNEQFF	TGCGCCAGCAGCTTGGCCATTCGGAGCGGGGGGGCGTACAATGAGCAGTTCTTC
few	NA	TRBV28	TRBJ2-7	CASSSAGRTWGGEQYF	TGTGCCAGCAGTTCAGCTGGCAGGACTTGGGGAGGCGAGCAGTACTTC
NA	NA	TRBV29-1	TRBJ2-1	CSVEGGADPYNEQFF	TGCAGCGTTGAGGGGGGGGCCGACCCCTACAATGAGCAGTTCTTC
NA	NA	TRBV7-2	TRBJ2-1	CASSLVLVYEQFF	TGTGCCAGCAGCTTAGTTTTGGTCTATGAGCAGTTCTTC
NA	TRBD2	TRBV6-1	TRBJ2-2	CASSETSGTTGELFF	TGTGCCAGCAGTGAGACTAGCGGAACTACCGGGGAGCTGTTTTTT
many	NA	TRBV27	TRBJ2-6	CASCTNSGANVLTF	TGTGCCTCCTGCACCAACTCTGGGGCCAACGTCCTGACTTTC
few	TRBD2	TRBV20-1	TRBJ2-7	CSARESLSGRWYEQYF	TGCAGTGCTAGAGAGTCCTTGAGCGGGAGGTGGTACGAGCAGTACTTC
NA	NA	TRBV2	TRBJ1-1	CASSLDSFEAFF	TGTGCCAGCAGTCTGGACAGCTTTGAAGCTTTCTTT
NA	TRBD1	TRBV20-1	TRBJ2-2	CSASQGADGELFF	TGCAGTGCTTCCCAGGGGGCTGACGGGGAGCTGTTTTTT
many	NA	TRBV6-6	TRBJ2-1	CASSYSTANEQFF	TGTGCCAGCAGTTACTCGACTGCAAATGAGCAGTTCTTC
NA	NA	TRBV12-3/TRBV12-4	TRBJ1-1	CASSPRRGGGTEAFF	TGTGCCAGCAGCCCCAGACGCGGGGGAGGCACTGAAGCTTTCTTT
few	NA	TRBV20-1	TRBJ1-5	CSATLIGKEDQPQHF	TGCAGTGCTACTCTTATAGGGAAGGAGGATCAGCCCCAGCATTTT
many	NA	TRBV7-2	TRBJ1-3	CASSLVGTAGNTIYF	TGTGCCAGCAGCTTAGTTGGGACCGCTGGAAACACCATATATTTT
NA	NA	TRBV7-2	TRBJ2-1	CASSTFRGGEQFF	TGTGCCAGCAGCACATTCCGGGGCGGGGAGCAGTTCTTC
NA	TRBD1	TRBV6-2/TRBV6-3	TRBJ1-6	CASSYRTGSYNSPLHF	TGTGCCAGCAGTTACCGGACAGGGAGCTATAATTCACCCCTCCACTTT
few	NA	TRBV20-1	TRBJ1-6	CSAVQYSYNSPLHF	TGCAGTGCGGTACAGTACTCCTATAATTCACCCCTCCACTTT
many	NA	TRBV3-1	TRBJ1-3	CASSQDHNTIYF	TGTGCCAGCAGCCAAGACCACAACACCATATATTTT
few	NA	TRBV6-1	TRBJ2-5	CATTDARGGETQYF	TGTGCCACAACGGACGCCCGCGGTGGGGAGACCCAGTACTTC
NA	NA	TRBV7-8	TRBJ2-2	CASNQPSTFITGELFF	TGTGCCAGCAATCAACCTTCGACATTCATCACCGGGGAGCTGTTTTTT
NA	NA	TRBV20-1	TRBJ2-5	CSAAGLGGGETQYF	TGCAGTGCGGCGGGATTGGGGGGCGGAGAGACCCAGTACTTC
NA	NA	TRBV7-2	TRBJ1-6	CASSPLPGSNSPLHF	TGTGCCAGCAGCCCCCTCCCAGGATCCAATTCACCCCTCCACTTT
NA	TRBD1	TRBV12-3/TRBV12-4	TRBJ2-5	CASSPGTGAQETQYF	TGTGCCAGCAGCCCCGGGACAGGGGCCCAAGAGACCCAGTACTTC
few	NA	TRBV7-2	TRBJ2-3	CASLAVSSTDTQYF	TGTGCCAGCTTAGCGGTCTCTAGCACAGATACGCAGTATTTT
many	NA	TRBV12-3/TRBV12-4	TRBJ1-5	CASSFNGYNQPQHF	TGTGCCAGCAGTTTTAACGGTTACAATCAGCCCCAGCATTTT
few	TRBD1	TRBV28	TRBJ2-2	CASSSSQGQIILNTGELFF	TGTGCCAGCAGTAGCTCACAGGGGCAGATCATCTTGAACACCGGGGAGCTGTTTTTT
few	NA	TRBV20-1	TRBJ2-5	CSARDLARGQETQYF	TGCAGTGCTAGAGATCTAGCGCGGGGTCAAGAGACCCAGTACTTC
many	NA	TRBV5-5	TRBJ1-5	CASSLGTVNQPQHF	TGTGCCAGCAGCTTGGGCACAGTCAATCAGCCCCAGCATTTT
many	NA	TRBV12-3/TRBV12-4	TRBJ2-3	CASSPGPGRDTQYF	TGTGCCAGCAGTCCCGGACCGGGGCGAGATACGCAGTATTTT
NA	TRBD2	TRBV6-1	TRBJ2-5	CASGGLARQETQYF	TGTGCCAGCGGAGGACTAGCGCGCCAAGAGACCCAGTACTTC
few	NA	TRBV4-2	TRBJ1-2	CASSPSSGESGYTF	TGTGCCAGCAGCCCATCCTCAGGGGAGAGTGGCTACACCTTC
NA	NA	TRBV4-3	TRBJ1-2	CASSQGEGRGYGYTF	TGCGCCAGCAGCCAAGGGGAGGGACGTGGGTATGGCTACACCTTC
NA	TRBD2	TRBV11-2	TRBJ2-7	CASSQKPLAGDEQYF	TGTGCCAGCAGCCAGAAGCCACTAGCGGGAGACGAGCAGTACTTC